This T cell receptor beta chain stems from a study of blood T cell repertoires in COVID-19. Study overall: Sites in the United States, Italy and Spain provided acute and convalescent COVID-19 samples. The analysed material was cDNA or gDNA that came from T cells, B-cell-depleted T cells, or PBMCs.

In the authors' methods: Nucleated cell number was recorded as an estimate derived from reference gene primer amplification. The table came from immunoSEQ multiplex PCR; TCRdb's copy has only in-frame clones and leaves some out. V, J and clone size were drawn from that table, and D and trimming were deduced from the DNA. The sample contains 150,000 to 200,000 clones, about 86% of which appear only once. V gave up 5 bases and J gave up 4 bases, with 11 bases separating them. Germline CDR1 is LNHDA and CDR2 is SQIVND (reference sequence). The CDR3 sequence is 13 residues long. Sequenced: peripheral blood. The sequence came from a man aged 65 to 85 with active or convalescent COVID-19. The chain has TRBV19 and TRBJ1-2; D uncertain. This CDR3 reads CASSLGYGYGYTF. The DNA for the CDR3 is TGTGCCAGTAGTTTAGGTTACGGCTATGGCTACACCTTC.